The 27 T cell receptor beta chains below were found in one sample sequenced in a study of cytotoxic CD8 clonotypes in ibrutinib-treated CLL. Profiled with immunoSEQ multiplex PCR; TCRdb holds only in-frame clones, not every one. The sample includes roughly 200,000 clones, roughly 72% seen only once; the top ten take around 15%. The sample consisted of PBMCs, taken after 24 months of ibrutinib treatment. These receptors were taken from a human donor with chronic lymphocytic leukemia.

V gene TRBV5-6 combines with J gene TRBJ2-2; D unclear. The CDR3 is 12 amino acids. V gave up 0 bases and J gave up 6 bases, with 3 bases separating them. Looked up from germline, CDR1 is SGHDT and CDR2 is YYEEEE. CDR3 sequence (DNA): TGTGCCAGCAGCTTGGGAGCCGGGGAGCTGTTTTTT. Translation gives CASSLGAGELFF.

V is TRBV15 and J is TRBJ2-7; 9 bases are a match to TRBD2. V shed 4 bases, J shed 3 bases, and the junction held 7 bases outside the gene matches. The CDR3 runs 15 residues. Germline CDR1 and CDR2: LNHNV and YYDKDF (reference sequence). CDR3 region: CATSIRLAANYEQYF. CDR3 in DNA: TGTGCCACCAGCATTCGACTAGCGGCCAACTACGAGCAGTACTTC.

Comments on this clone: The identical CDR3 is also encoded by other nucleotide sequences in the sample. V is TRBV6-6 and J is TRBJ2-3; the D gene is possibly TRBD1 (6 bases). Germline V gene lookup returns CDR1 MNHNY and CDR2 SVGAGI (reference sequence). This CDR3 has 14 residues. Trimming removed 2 bases from V and 1 base from J, with 7 bases in between. DNA for the CDR3: TGTGCCAGCAGTTACGCAGGGGGCACAGATACGCAGTATTTT. It specifies CASSYAGGTDTQYF.

The chain carries TRBV18 and TRBJ2-7, with 10 nucleotides matching TRBD2. CDR1 is KGHSH and CDR2 is LQKENI in the germline V gene. After removal of 6 bases from V and 3 bases from J, the junction contained 2 bases not matched to a gene. CDR3 length: 13 amino acids. As DNA, the CDR3 is TGTGCCAGCTCGCGGACTAGCGGCTACGAGCAGTACTTC. This codes for CASSRTSGYEQYF.

The genes are TRBV4-3 and TRBJ2-1, with TRBD1 as a possible D gene (5 bases). CDR1 is LGHNA and CDR2 is YSLEER in the germline V gene. V was clipped by 0 bases and J by 12 bases, with 18 bases between them. CDR3 length: 15 residues. CDR3 nucleotides: TGCGCCAGCAGCCAAGATCAAACAGGTCCCCCCTGGCAGTTCTTC. It yields the protein CASSQDQTGPPWQFF.

This rearrangement joins TRBV30 to TRBJ1-5; TRBD1 matches at 8 bases. This CDR3 has 16 residues. V shed 0 bases, J shed 4 bases, and the junction held 8 bases outside the gene matches. Germline V CDR1 and CDR2: GTSNPN, SVGIG (reference sequence). The CDR3 DNA is TGTGCCTGGAGTGTGTCAGGGGGCCCACTTAATCAGCCCCAGCATTTT. The encoded protein is CAWSVSGGPLNQPQHF.

The chain carries TRBV6-5 and TRBJ2-5; 9 positions agree with TRBD1. V was clipped by 6 bases and J by 7 bases; unmatched bases: 12. Germline V lookup: CDR1 MNHEY, CDR2 SVGAGI. This CDR3 contains 15 residues. DNA of the CDR3: TGTGCCAGCAGCCCTTTAAGGGACAGGGATGGGACCCAGTACTTC. Encoded protein: CASSPLRDRDGTQYF.

This clone was detected only a few times. This sequence joins TRBV5-1 and TRBJ1-2; the D is unclear. With 1 base removed from V and 7 bases from J, the gap between germline ends came to 11 bases. The CDR3 runs to 13 residues. Per the germline V gene, CDR1 is SGHRS and CDR2 is YFSETQ. CDR3 DNA: TGCGCCAGCAGCTTGAAGGCAGAGGGTGGCTACACCTTC. It specifies CASSLKAEGGYTF. The variable domain in full, completed from reference TRBV5-1 and TRBJ1-2, reads KAGVTQTPRYLIKTRGQQVTLSCSPISGHRSVSWYQQTPGQGLQFLFEYFSETQRNKGNFPGRFSGRQFSNSRSEMNVSTLELGDSALYLCASSLKAEGGYTFGSGTRLTVV.

The chain joins TRBV4-1 to TRBJ2-7; the D is unclear. This CDR3 has 14 amino acids. Trimming took off 4 bases at V and 0 bases at J, with 10 bases between the two ends. Germline V lookup: CDR1 MGHRA, CDR2 YSYEKL. As DNA, the CDR3 is TGCGCCAGCAGCCCGGTAGACCGCTCCTACGAGCAGTACTTC. Its translation is CASSPVDRSYEQYF.

The gene calls are TRBV18 and TRBJ2-1, with 9 bases lining up with TRBD1. The length of the CDR3 is 15 residues. Trimming removed 7 bases from V and 6 bases from J; junction bases left unmatched: 10. Germline CDR1 reads KGHSH; CDR2 reads LQKENI. CDR3 DNA: TGTGCCAGCTGGCCCGGGACAGGGTTGAGCAATGAGCAGTTCTTC. Protein product: CASWPGTGLSNEQFF.

J is TRBJ1-1 and V is TRBV5-1; 7 nucleotides line up with TRBD1. The V gene's germline CDR1 is SGHRS and CDR2 YFSETQ. V gave up 2 bases and J gave up 3 bases; unmatched junction bases: 4. The CDR3 extends over 14 amino acids. CDR3 amino acids: CASSFYRGDTEAFF. For the CDR3, the DNA is TGCGCCAGCAGCTTCTACAGGGGTGACACTGAAGCTTTCTTT.

This clone showed up just a few times. This chain connects TRBV19 to TRBJ1-1; TRBD1 matches at 7 bases. Germline V gene lookup returns CDR1 LNHDA and CDR2 SQIVND (reference sequence). V lost 7 bases, J lost 2 bases, and 7 bases stayed unmatched. The CDR3 length is 14 residues. The CDR3, as DNA: TGTGCCAGTACTTTAACAGGGGTTAACACTGAAGCTTTCTTT. Protein sequence: CASTLTGVNTEAFF.

CDR3 nucleotide sequence: TGTGCCAGCAGCTTAGGGGAGGACACTGAAGCTTTCTTT. Translated, it gives CASSLGEDTEAFF. The chain combines TRBV7-6 with TRBJ1-1; D is ambiguous. The CDR3 covers 13 residues. V gave up 1 base and J gave up 3 bases, with 6 bases separating them. From germline, CDR1 is SGHVS and CDR2 FNYEAQ.

The chain links TRBV7-6 to TRBJ2-1, with D tentatively TRBD2 (6 bases). This CDR3 is built from 17 residues. CDR1 is SGHVS, CDR2 FNYEAQ, per germline. The germline V and J ends were trimmed by 1 base and 4 bases, with 17 bases remaining between them. CDR3 in amino acids: CASSLVVRLVGYNEQFF. CDR3 nucleotide sequence: TGTGCCAGCAGCTTAGTCGTCCGACTAGTGGGTTACAATGAGCAGTTCTTC.

The CDR3 protein is CASSQGKGRVPRLTYNEQFF. The CDR3 DNA follows: TGCGCCAGCAGCCAAGGGAAAGGGCGAGTACCCCGACTTACCTACAATGAGCAGTTCTTC. The chain carries TRBV4-1 and TRBJ2-1; D not certain. The ends were cut back, 1 base at V and 2 bases at J, with 24 bases in the middle. The CDR3 spans 20 residues. Looked up from germline, CDR1 is MGHRA and CDR2 is YSYEKL.

V is TRBV25-1 and J is TRBJ1-1, with D possibly TRBD1 on 5 matching bases. CDR3 length: 14 residues. Germline CDR1 reads MGHDK; CDR2 reads SYGVNS. Trimming removed 5 bases from V and 4 bases from J, with 14 bases in between. The DNA for the CDR3 is TGTGCCAGCAGTCCCCCGGGGCTAGGCACTGAAGCTTTCTTT. Residues: CASSPPGLGTEAFF.

The gene calls are TRBV6-6 and TRBJ2-7; D is perhaps TRBD1 (6 bases). V lost 6 bases, J lost 2 bases, and 14 bases lay in between. The germline V gene encodes CDR1 MNHNY and CDR2 SVGAGI (reference sequence). The CDR3 totals 14 residues. The CDR3 protein is CASRNEDRAYEQYF. CDR3 coding DNA: TGTGCCAGCAGAAACGAGGACAGAGCCTACGAGCAGTACTTC.

V and J are TRBV27 and TRBJ2-5, with a possible D match to TRBD2 (5 bases). V was shortened by 3 bases and J by 5 bases, with 16 bases between the two germline ends. Looked up from germline, CDR1 is MNHEY and CDR2 is SMNVEV (reference sequence). The CDR3 runs 15 residues. The CDR3 DNA reads TGTGCCAGCAGTTTTTCGGGGATTCAGGAGGAGACCCAGTACTTC. Translating gives CASSFSGIQEETQYF.

This clone turned up a few times. The rearrangement uses TRBV30 and TRBJ1-3, with D uncertain. The V end was cut by 5 bases, the J end by 1 base, with 9 bases between. CDR1 is GTSNPN, CDR2 SVGIG, per germline (reference sequence). The CDR3 totals 13 residues. Here the CDR3 DNA reads TGTGCCTGGGCCCTGGGTTCTGGAAACACCATATATTTT. Its protein product is CAWALGSGNTIYF.

A few counts support this clone. This rearrangement joins TRBV18 to TRBJ2-7; TRBD1 matches at 10 bases. With 3 bases clipped from V and 9 bases from J, the junction kept 8 bases outside the gene matches. The CDR3 length is 14 residues. The V gene's germline CDR1 is KGHSH and CDR2 LQKENI. The CDR3 nucleotides read TGTGCCAGCTCACCGGGACAGGGGACTTCGCTGCAGTACTTC. Translation gives CASSPGQGTSLQYF.

This chain joins TRBV27 and TRBJ2-1; D gene unclear. The CDR3 extends over 13 amino acids. Germline V CDR1 and CDR2: MNHEY, SMNVEV (reference sequence). The V end was cut by 1 base, the J end by 9 bases, with 10 bases between. The CDR3 is CASSLFYMGEQFF. The CDR3 DNA follows: TGTGCCAGCAGTTTATTTTATATGGGTGAGCAGTTCTTC.

DNA for the CDR3: TGCGCCAGCAGCCCCCTTGTGACAGGACAAACCTACGAGCAGTACTTC. This encodes CASSPLVTGQTYEQYF. The rearrangement joins TRBV4-1 to TRBJ2-7, with D possibly matching TRBD1 (6 bases). The CDR3 has 16 residues. Germline V lookup: CDR1 MGHRA, CDR2 YSYEKL. V lost 4 bases and J 2 bases, leaving 18 bases between the germline ends.

The V call is TRBV30, the J call TRBJ2-2, with D possibly TRBD1 on 7 matching bases. Looked up from germline, CDR1 is GTSNPN and CDR2 is SVGIG (reference sequence). CDR3 length: 14 residues. CDR3 sequence reads: CGGAGTANTGELFF. In DNA, the CDR3 is TGTGGCGGGGCCGGGACAGCGAACACCGGGGAGCTGTTTTTT. Combining the CDR3 with reference TRBV30 and TRBJ2-2 gives the whole variable domain SQTIHQWPATLVQPVGSPLSLECTVEGTSNPNLYWYRQAAGRGLQLLFYSVGIGQISSEVPQNLSASRPQDRQFILSSKKLLLSDSGFYLCGGAGTANTGELFFGEGSRLTVL.

This rearrangement joins TRBV11-2 to TRBJ1-2; D is unclear. Germline V lookup: CDR1 SGHAT, CDR2 FQNNGV. Trimming left V 6 bases short and J 0 bases short, with 5 bases between. The CDR3 sequence is 12 residues long. The CDR3 sequence is CASSESNYGYTF. Written as DNA, the CDR3 is TGTGCCAGCAGTGAGTCTAACTATGGCTACACCTTC.

This clone was recorded a few times. This chain links TRBV27 with TRBJ1-2; D is ambiguous. In germline, CDR1 is MNHEY, CDR2 SMNVEV (reference sequence). Trimming took 0 bases from V and 5 from J, leaving 10 bases between them. CDR3 size: 14 residues. As DNA, the CDR3 is TGTGCCAGCAGTTTATCCCTAGGTCTTTATGGCTACACCTTC. It yields the protein CASSLSLGLYGYTF.

The chain carries TRBV2 and TRBJ2-7; D is ambiguous. The CDR3 consists of 13 residues. Looked up from germline, CDR1 is SNHLY and CDR2 is FYNNEI. Trimming left V 6 bases short and J 5 bases short, with 14 bases between. This CDR3 is CASRDLVIHEQYF. CDR3 coding DNA: TGTGCCAGCAGGGACCTCGTAATCCACGAGCAGTACTTC.

The chain's CDR3 is CASSSTGLNTEAFF. The CDR3 region has the DNA TGTGCCAGCAGCTCGACAGGGTTGAACACTGAAGCTTTCTTT. V gene TRBV5-4 combines with J gene TRBJ1-1, with 7 bases that match TRBD1. Trimming cost V 3 bases and J 0 bases; bases outside gene matches: 2. This CDR3 has 14 residues. Germline CDR1 SGHNT, CDR2 YYREEE (reference sequence). Full variable domain (outside the CDR3, taken from reference TRBV5-4 and TRBJ1-1): ETGVTQSPTHLIKTRGQQVTLRCSSQSGHNTVSWYQQALGQGPQFIFQYYREEENGRGNFPPRFSGLQFPNYSSELNVNALELDDSALYLCASSSTGLNTEAFFGQGTRLTVV.